This is a list of T cell receptor beta chains from one sample in a study of T cells after yellow fever vaccination. In TCRdb, the 5' RACE reads were re-called with MiXCR into one record per CDR3 protein. The sample yields hundreds of thousands of distinct CDR3 sequences, 12% seen once. Here the sequenced sample was PBMCs, taken on the day of the yellow fever booster vaccination. These receptor sequences come from a man between 25 and 39 years old who received the YFV17D yellow fever vaccine. The CDR3 runs from the conserved cysteine through the conserved F or W. The D gene is left open where the match is weak. Size is omitted from some rows. Given values are once, few, many or a class for expanded clones.

many,TRBJ2-1,TRBV11-2,-,TGTGCCAGCAGCTCATACCGGGACAAGCAATACAATGAGCAGTTCTTC,CASSSYRDKQYNEQFF
-,TRBJ2-3,TRBV11-2,TRBD2,TGTGCCAGCAGCTTAGTTGGGACTAGCGGGAGATACGACACAGATACGCAGTATTTT,CASSLVGTSGRYDTDTQYF
few,TRBJ2-3,TRBV7-2,TRBD2,TGTGCCAGCAGCTCCCGTATGACTAGCGGGAGCACAGATACGCAGTATTTT,CASSSRMTSGSTDTQYF
few,TRBJ2-7,TRBV14,-,TGTGCCAGCAGTCTCCAGGAAAACTCCTACGAGCAGTACTTC,CASSLQENSYEQYF
-,TRBJ2-4,TRBV11-2,TRBD2,TGTGCCAGCAGCTTCGAGGGAGTAGCGGGGACCTTAGGGAACATTCAGTACTTC,CASSFEGVAGTLGNIQYF
few,TRBJ2-7,TRBV18,TRBD2,TGTGCCAGCTCACCAGCGGGGGGGGAGGGAGCGAACTCCTACGAGCAGTACTTC,CASSPAGGEGANSYEQYF
-,TRBJ1-5,TRBV27,-,TGTGCCAGCAGTCCACTGGACAGTCCGAATCAGCCCCAGCATTTT,CASSPLDSPNQPQHF
-,TRBJ2-2,TRBV11-3,-,TGTGCCAGCAGCCTCGAGGGGCCCCCGAACACCGGGGAGCTGTTTTTT,CASSLEGPPNTGELFF
few,TRBJ2-5,TRBV7-2,TRBD1,TGTGCCAGCAGCTTTCGACAGGGTTTAAGGGAGACCCAGTACTTC,CASSFRQGLRETQYF
-,TRBJ2-3,TRBV28,-,TGTGCCAGCAGTTTACCCGGGACCCCAGATACGCAGTATTTT,CASSLPGTPDTQYF
-,TRBJ2-1,TRBV30,TRBD1,TGTGCCTGGAGTGCGGGACAGGGGAATGAGCAGTTCTTC,CAWSAGQGNEQFF
-,TRBJ1-3,TRBV7-2,-,TGTGCCAGCAGCTCCTTGGGGAAGGCTGCTGGAAACACCATATATTTT,CASSSLGKAAGNTIYF
-,TRBJ2-7,TRBV7-9,-,TGTGCCAGCAGCCACGGGGGTCCCTACGAGCAGTACTTC,CASSHGGPYEQYF
few,TRBJ2-7,TRBV20-1,TRBD1,TGCAGTGCTCCGGGACAGGGGGACGAGCAGTACTTC,CSAPGQGDEQYF
-,TRBJ2-1,TRBV11-2,TRBD2,TGTGCCAGCAGCTCCAACCGCGGGAGCTCCTACAATGAGCAGTTCTTC,CASSSNRGSSYNEQFF
-,TRBJ2-7,TRBV30,-,TGTGCCTGGAGCCTCGAATGGGAGCAGTACTTC,CAWSLEWEQYF
few,TRBJ2-3,TRBV5-4,-,TGTGCCAGCAGCACCCGGGACTTACCTTCCGATACGCAGTATTTT,CASSTRDLPSDTQYF
-,TRBJ1-3,TRBV12-3/TRBV12-4,-,TGTGCCAGCAGTTTTACCCTAGAAAACACCATATATTTT,CASSFTLENTIYF
-,TRBJ1-3,TRBV28,TRBD1,TGTGCCAGCAGTGGGAGACAGGGCGACTCTGGAAACACCATATATTTT,CASSGRQGDSGNTIYF
many,TRBJ2-1,TRBV6-2/TRBV6-3,-,TGTGCCAGCACACAGGGCATGAATCGGTTCTTC,CASTQGMNRFF
-,TRBJ2-7,TRBV20-1,TRBD1,TGCAGTGCTAGAATCCGGGACAGGGCGTACGAGCAGTACTTC,CSARIRDRAYEQYF
-,TRBJ2-7,TRBV20-1,TRBD2,TGCAGTGCTTACCTAGCGGCCCCGTTCTACGAGCAGTACTTC,CSAYLAAPFYEQYF
many,TRBJ2-7,TRBV20-1,-,TGCAGTGCTAGACCCGGGTCCTCCCCTCGTCAAGAGCAGTACTTC,CSARPGSSPRQEQYF
-,TRBJ2-7,TRBV6-5,TRBD2,TGTGCCAGCAGTTACGAGAGGAGCGGGAGGGCGGACGAGCAGTACTTC,CASSYERSGRADEQYF
-,TRBJ2-6,TRBV20-1,-,TGCAGTGCTTATACCACAGGCTCTGGGGCCAACGTCCTGACTTTC,CSAYTTGSGANVLTF
-,TRBJ2-7,TRBV4-3,-,TGCGCCAGCAGCCAAGATGAAAGCGGCAATTTCTTTGACGAGCAGTACTTC,CASSQDESGNFFDEQYF
few,TRBJ2-1,TRBV7-2,-,TGTGCCAGCACCGAGTACACGGGGAATGAGCAGTTCTTC,CASTEYTGNEQFF
few,TRBJ1-1,TRBV7-2,-,TGTGCCAGCATCATGGGCAGCCTGAACACTGAAGCTTTCTTT,CASIMGSLNTEAFF